The sample holds a few counts of the clone carrying this T cell receptor (beta chain). This sample was included in a study of cytomegalovirus exposure and HLA in healthy donors. Some clones are missing from TCRdb's copy, which holds only in-frame ones; the method was immunoSEQ multiplex PCR. This sample has roughly 150,000 clones; 84% occur once, and the top ten carry 10%. There are 13 residues in the CDR3. Germline V gives CDR1 MNHEY, CDR2 SVGAGI. Losses at the gene ends were 6 bases for V and 7 bases for J; bases not matched to a gene: 5. The chain uses TRBV6-5 and TRBJ1-5; 8 bases are a match to TRBD1. Material: PBMCs. The clonotype comes from a man aged 25-45 years in good health and CMV-seropositive. The CDR3 coding sequence is TGTGCCAGCAGGGGTCACAGGGGGCAGCCCCAGCATTTT. Encoded protein: CASRGHRGQPQHF.